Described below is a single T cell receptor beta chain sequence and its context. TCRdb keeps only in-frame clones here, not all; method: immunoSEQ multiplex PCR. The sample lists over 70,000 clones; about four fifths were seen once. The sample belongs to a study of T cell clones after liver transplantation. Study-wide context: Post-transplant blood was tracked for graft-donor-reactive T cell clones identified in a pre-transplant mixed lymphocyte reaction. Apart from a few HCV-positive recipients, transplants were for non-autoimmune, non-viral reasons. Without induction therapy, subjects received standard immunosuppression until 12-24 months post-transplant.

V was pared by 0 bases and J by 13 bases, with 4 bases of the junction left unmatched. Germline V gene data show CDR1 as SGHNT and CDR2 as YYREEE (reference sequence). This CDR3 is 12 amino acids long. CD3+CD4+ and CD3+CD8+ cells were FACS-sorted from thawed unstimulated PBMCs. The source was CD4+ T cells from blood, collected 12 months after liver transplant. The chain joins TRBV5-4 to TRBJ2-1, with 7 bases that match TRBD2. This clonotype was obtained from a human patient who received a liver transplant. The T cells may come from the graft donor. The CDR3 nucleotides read TGTGCCAGCAGCTTGGATAGCGGGCCACAGTTCTTC. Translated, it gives CASSLDSGPQFF.